The sequence of this TCR beta chain was determined in a study of identical twins. This clonotype was found many times. TCRdb processed the 5' RACE reads anew with MiXCR; each CDR3 protein has one entry. Of a few hundred thousand distinct CDR3 sequences listed, roughly 18% were seen once; the top ten hold approximately 12%. In germline, CDR1 is SGHVS, CDR2 FQNEAQ. V lost 3 bases, J lost 2 bases, and 13 bases stayed unmatched. The CDR3 is 18 amino acids. The sample taken for sequencing was naive T cells sorted from blood. This TCR was sampled from a man aged 50-60 years in good health. This rearrangement joins TRBV7-8 to TRBJ2-3; 8 bases agree with TRBD2. CDR3 residues: CASSFIAGPDEYTDTQYF. The CDR3 DNA sequence: TGTGCCAGCAGCTTTATAGCGGGACCTGACGAGTACACAGATACGCAGTATTTT. The full variable domain, in which reference TRBV7-8 and TRBJ2-3 provide the parts outside the CDR3, is GAGVSQSPRYKVAKRGQDVALRCDPISGHVSLFWYQQALGQGPEFLTYFQNEAQLDKSGLPSDRFFAERPEGSVSTLKIQRTQQEDSAVYLCASSFIAGPDEYTDTQYFGPGTRLTVL.